These 14 T cell receptor beta chains were all obtained from the same sample, sequenced in a study of neoadjuvant anti-PD-1 for oral cavity cancer. The assay was immunoSEQ multiplex PCR, and TCRdb's table has in-frame clones only and misses some. The repertoire includes about 15,000 clones, roughly three quarters of them detected once, and approximately 3% sits in the top ten. The starting material was PBMCs, obtained before nivolumab (anti-PD-1) treatment. The receptors shown here come from a person aged 35 to 85 with oral cavity squamous cell carcinoma.

The rearrangement links TRBV19 to TRBJ1-5; D might be TRBD1 (6 bases). Looked up from germline, CDR1 is LNHDA and CDR2 is SQIVND (reference sequence). V was cut by 6 bases and J by 0 bases, with 15 bases left in between. This CDR3 contains 16 residues. In DNA, the CDR3 is TGTGCCAGTAGCCAGCAGACAGGAATTAGCAATCAGCCCCAGCATTTT. It is translated as CASSQQTGISNQPQHF. The full variable domain, completed using reference TRBV19 and TRBJ1-5, is DGGITQSPKYLFRKEGQNVTLSCEQNLNHDAMYWYRQDPGQGLRLIYYSQIVNDFQKGDIAEGYSVSREKKESFPLTVTSAQKNPTAFYLCASSQQTGISNQPQHFGDGTRLSIL.

V gene TRBV7-8 combines with J gene TRBJ2-5; 9 positions match TRBD1. Trimming at V came to 0 bases and at J to 5 bases, leaving 19 bases not matched to a gene. Germline lookup yields CDR1 SGHVS and CDR2 FQNEAQ. CDR3 size: 20 residues. CDR3 residues: CASSLARLVEDRGLRETQYF. The DNA of the CDR3 is TGTGCCAGCAGCTTAGCGCGACTGGTAGAGGACAGGGGTCTTCGGGAGACCCAGTACTTC.

This rearrangement joins TRBV15 to TRBJ2-7, with D hard to call. Germline V gene data show CDR1 as LNHNV and CDR2 as YYDKDF (reference sequence). CDR3 length equals 15 residues. Trimming pared 3 bases from V and 0 bases from J, leaving 12 bases between. The CDR3, as DNA: TGTGCCACCAGCAGCAATCCCTCGGGCTCCTACGAGCAGTACTTC. It specifies CATSSNPSGSYEQYF.

The chain uses TRBV27 and TRBJ2-7, with D hard to call. CDR1 and CDR2 from the germline V gene are MNHEY and SMNVEV (reference sequence). The CDR3 is made up of 8 amino acids. Trimming took 8 bases from V and 4 from J, leaving 0 bases between them. CDR3 in amino acids: CASYEQYF. The CDR3 DNA reads as TGTGCCAGCTACGAGCAGTACTTC.

This chain uses TRBV5-4 with TRBJ1-2; weak D call: TRBD1 (5 bases). V shed 4 bases and J shed 4 bases, with 17 bases lying between them. Germline CDR1 and CDR2: SGHNT and YYREEE (reference sequence). The CDR3 totals 15 residues. CDR3 amino acids: CASSPGGEGIYGYTF. CDR3 DNA sequence: TGTGCCAGCAGCCCTGGGGGGGAAGGCATCTATGGCTACACCTTC. The full variable domain, completed using reference TRBV5-4 and TRBJ1-2, is ETGVTQSPTHLIKTRGQQVTLRCSSQSGHNTVSWYQQALGQGPQFIFQYYREEENGRGNFPPRFSGLQFPNYSSELNVNALELDDSALYLCASSPGGEGIYGYTFGSGTRLTVV.

This clone occurred once. The chain couples TRBV19 to TRBJ2-7, with 7 bases lining up with TRBD1. The V gene end was trimmed by 3 bases and the J gene end by 3 bases; junction bases not matched to a gene: 5. The CDR3 spans 14 residues. CDR1 is LNHDA and CDR2 is SQIVND in the germline V gene (reference sequence). For the CDR3, the DNA is TGTGCCAGTAGTATCGGACAGGCCAGCTACGAGCAGTACTTC. This sequence encodes CASSIGQASYEQYF. The full variable domain, rest sourced from reference TRBV19 and TRBJ2-7, is DGGITQSPKYLFRKEGQNVTLSCEQNLNHDAMYWYRQDPGQGLRLIYYSQIVNDFQKGDIAEGYSVSREKKESFPLTVTSAQKNPTAFYLCASSIGQASYEQYFGPGTRLTVT.

The chain carries TRBV4-1 and TRBJ2-1; TRBD2 agrees at 9 bases. CDR3 length equals 17 residues. Germline V gene sequence: CDR1 MGHRA, CDR2 YSYEKL. V shed 0 bases and J 6 bases; nucleotides not matched to a gene: 9. Here the CDR3 reads CASSQDFLAGGLNEQFF. The CDR3 bases are TGCGCCAGCAGCCAAGATTTTCTGGCGGGAGGGCTCAATGAGCAGTTCTTC.

This clone was seen only a few times. The chain has TRBV2 and TRBJ1-2; TRBD1 matches at 10 bases. The CDR3 has 13 residues. Per the germline V gene, CDR1 is SNHLY and CDR2 is FYNNEI. J lost 8 bases, V lost 6 bases, and 6 bases had no gene match. The CDR3 reads CASSKGQGQGYTF. For the CDR3, the DNA is TGTGCCAGCAGCAAGGGACAGGGGCAGGGCTACACCTTC. The variable domain in full, with the rest retrieved from reference TRBV2 and TRBJ1-2, is EPEVTQTPSHQVTQMGQEVILRCVPISNHLYFYWYRQILGQKVEFLVSFYNNEISEKSEIFDDQFSVERPDGSNFTLKIRSTKLEDSAMYFCASSKGQGQGYTFGSGTRLTVV.

The V gene is TRBV5-1, the J gene TRBJ2-5; D may be TRBD2 (7 bases). CDR1 and CDR2 from the germline V gene are SGHRS and YFSETQ. This CDR3 is built from 14 residues. The V and J ends lost 4 bases and 5 bases respectively, with 15 bases between them. CDR3 sequence: CASSLADSGETQYF. DNA for the CDR3: TGCGCCAGCAGCCTAGCGGACAGTGGGGAGACCCAGTACTTC.

This chain connects TRBV7-8 to TRBJ2-1; 7 nucleotides match TRBD1. Per germline, CDR1 SGHVS and CDR2 FQNEAQ. Trimming at V came to 5 bases and at J to 10 bases, leaving 8 bases not matched to a gene. The CDR3 sequence is 13 residues long. This chain's CDR3 is CASSISTGLEQFF. The CDR3 bases are TGTGCCAGCAGCATTTCGACAGGGTTAGAGCAGTTCTTC. The full variable domain, completed using reference TRBV7-8 and TRBJ2-1, is GAGVSQSPRYKVAKRGQDVALRCDPISGHVSLFWYQQALGQGPEFLTYFQNEAQLDKSGLPSDRFFAERPEGSVSTLKIQRTQQEDSAVYLCASSISTGLEQFFGPGTRLTVL.

This CDR3 is CASKTSGRIDETQYF. For the CDR3, the DNA is TGCGCCAGCAAAACTAGCGGGAGAATTGATGAGACCCAGTACTTC. V gene TRBV5-1 combines with J gene TRBJ2-5, with TRBD2 identical over 11 bases. The CDR3 totals 15 residues. V lost 6 bases and J lost 5; bases outside the gene matches: 9. From germline, CDR1 is SGHRS and CDR2 YFSETQ.

This sequence joins TRBV30 and TRBJ2-7; 11 bases line up with TRBD2. Germline V gives CDR1 GTSNPN, CDR2 SVGIG (reference sequence). Losses at the gene ends were 0 bases for V and 3 bases for J; bases not matched to a gene: 7. The CDR3 runs 16 residues. This CDR3 is CAWSVPRGLAVYEQYF. For the CDR3, the DNA is TGTGCCTGGAGTGTACCCCGGGGACTAGCGGTCTACGAGCAGTACTTC. Full variable domain (rest looked up from reference TRBV30 and TRBJ2-7): SQTIHQWPATLVQPVGSPLSLECTVEGTSNPNLYWYRQAAGRGLQLLFYSVGIGQISSEVPQNLSASRPQDRQFILSSKKLLLSDSGFYLCAWSVPRGLAVYEQYFGPGTRLTVT.

This clone has more than one count but fewer than ten. The genes are TRBV28 and TRBJ1-2; D not certain. The CDR3 has 14 residues. V lost 3 bases and J 3 bases, leaving 11 bases between the germline ends. CDR1 is MDHEN and CDR2 is SYDVKM in the germline V gene. As DNA, the CDR3 is TGTGCCAGCAGTTTCCCCGACTCCTACTATGGCTACACCTTC. Amino acids: CASSFPDSYYGYTF.

Only a few counts were recorded for this clone. The chain is built from TRBV6-1 and TRBJ2-7; the match to TRBD2 covers 8 bases. V trimming: 4 bases; J trimming: 3 bases; junction bases outside the gene matches: 14. This CDR3 region has 17 residues. Germline V gives CDR1 MNHNS, CDR2 SASEGT. DNA of the CDR3: TGTGCCAGCAGTGCAACCCACAGTGGCCGGGGGGGCTACGAGCAGTACTTC. As protein: CASSATHSGRGGYEQYF.